The clone carrying this T cell receptor beta chain was observed a few times. Its matching antigen is unknown. Alongside a J-beta primer mix, a sample-barcoded 5' primer served in a second PCR lasting 7 to 11 cycles. TCRdb itself ran the 5' RACE reads through MiXCR, one entry per CDR3 protein. This table has under 2 million distinct CDR3 sequences, around 36% appearing once. The CDR3 is 15 residues long. Trimming cost V 0 bases and J 1 base; bases outside gene matches: 1. Germline V CDR1 and CDR2: SGDLS, YYNGEE. This sample was taken from a study of blood T cells in healthy people across ages. Study-wide context: Per two T cells, template switching captured roughly one barcoded beta molecule. General observations from the study: Underestimates were what the diversity estimates from one million T cells were considered to be.

No fewer than 6 micrograms of total RNA were isolated from every sample. This chain links TRBV9 with TRBJ1-5; 7 bases match TRBD1. This receptor was identified in a woman in her 30s in good health. Sequenced: blood. The CDR3 bases are TGTGCCAGCAGCGTAGAGGGGGCGAGCAATCAGCCCCAGCATTTT. This codes for CASSVEGASNQPQHF.